These 20 T cell receptor beta chains were all obtained from the same sample, sequenced in a study of blood T cell repertoires in COVID-19 (dated by TCRdb to 2020 to 2022). Libraries were constructed by the immunoSEQ multiplex PCR assay. TCRdb stores this immuneACCESS table with in-frame sequences only. Part of the clones is absent; in the studies checked, under half of the shortfall reflects unresolved V genes, and no reason is known for the rest. The sample table lists 380,000 or so clones, about 90% of them with a count of one. Approximately 1.2% of the sample goes to the ten largest clones. Material for sequencing was peripheral blood. The receptors derive from a man in his forties with acute or convalescent COVID-19.

With respect to this clone: This may come from a read error, since a much larger clone is one base off. The rearrangement joins TRBV5-4 to TRBJ2-7; 10 bases fit TRBD1. Germline lookup yields CDR1 SGHNT and CDR2 YYREEE (reference sequence). The CDR3 has 13 amino acids. Trimming at V came to 4 bases and at J to 3 bases, leaving 1 base not matched to a gene. CDR3 nucleotide sequence: TGTGCCAGCAGCCGGGACAGGGGCTACGAGCAGTACTTC. Residues: CASSRDRGYEQYF.

The rearrangement joins TRBV16 to TRBJ1-1; TRBD1 matches 10 bases. The CDR3 runs 12 residues. Looked up from germline, CDR1 is KGHSY and CDR2 is FQNENV. With 4 bases clipped from V and 10 bases from J, the junction kept 3 bases outside the gene matches. CDR3 nucleotide sequence: TGTGCCAGCAGCCCCCGGGACAGGGGAGCTTTCTTT. Translating it yields CASSPRDRGAFF.

The chain is built from TRBV7-8 and TRBJ2-3, with 13 bases that match TRBD2. The CDR3 has 19 amino acids. The V segment lost 1 base and the J segment 2 bases; nucleotides outside the gene matches: 9. Germline assignment: CDR1 SGHVS and CDR2 FQNEAQ. CDR3 loop: CASSLVVSTSGRPTDTQYF. The DNA of the CDR3 is TGTGCCAGCAGCTTAGTGGTCTCGACTAGCGGGAGGCCCACAGATACGCAGTATTTT.

In its sample, this clone was seen once. The J gene is TRBJ1-5, the V gene TRBV19; TRBD1 might be the D (6 bases). Per the germline V gene, CDR1 is LNHDA and CDR2 is SQIVND (reference sequence). This CDR3 is built from 14 residues. V was cut by 4 bases and J by 7 bases, with 14 bases left in between. The CDR3 DNA is TGTGCCAGTAGTAGTTTGGACAGTTCCCAGCCCCAGCATTTT. This translates into CASSSLDSSQPQHF.

This chain links TRBV6-5 with TRBJ1-1; D gene unclear. Germline lookup yields CDR1 MNHEY and CDR2 SVGAGI. The CDR3 sequence is 13 residues long. Trimming left V 6 bases short and J 2 bases short, with 10 bases between. The CDR3 coding sequence is TGTGCCAGCAGGATCGGGATTAACACTGAAGCTTTCTTT. Translated, it gives CASRIGINTEAFF.

The chain links TRBV3-1 (or the pseudogene TRBV3-2) to TRBJ1-1, with D tentatively TRBD1 (5 bases). The CDR3 runs 14 residues. V lost 3 bases and J 4 bases, leaving 12 bases between the germline ends. The germline gives CDR1 LGHDT, CDR2 YNNKEL (reference sequence). The CDR3 coding sequence is TGTGCCAGCAGCCACCCCCAGGGTTTCACTGAAGCTTTCTTT. Translating it yields CASSHPQGFTEAFF.

The chain uses TRBV19 and TRBJ2-1; 8 nucleotides line up with TRBD2. Unmatched junction bases numbered 3, after V lost 1 base and J lost 4 bases. The V gene's germline CDR1 is LNHDA and CDR2 SQIVND (reference sequence). This CDR3 spans 15 amino acids. CDR3 protein: CASSIGAGDYNEQFF. DNA of the CDR3: TGTGCCAGTAGTATAGGAGCGGGAGATTACAATGAGCAGTTCTTC.

The chain carries TRBV4-2 and TRBJ2-7; D is ambiguous. The CDR3 totals 14 residues. V shed 0 bases and J shed 3 bases, with 9 bases lying between them. Germline V gene lookup returns CDR1 LGHNA and CDR2 YNFKEQ. CDR3 residues: CASSQEGPLYEQYF. CDR3 bases: TGTGCCAGCAGCCAAGAGGGCCCCCTCTACGAGCAGTACTTC.

The J gene is TRBJ1-2, the V gene TRBV6-6; 7 bases are a match to TRBD1. With V trimmed by 4 bases and J by 6 bases, 8 bases remained unmatched. The CDR3 runs to 14 residues. Germline V gives CDR1 MNHNY, CDR2 SVGAGI (reference sequence). The CDR3 region is CASSSLGTVDGYTF. The CDR3 bases are TGTGCCAGCAGTTCCCTCGGGACAGTTGATGGCTACACCTTC.

This clone came up a few times. This chain uses TRBV7-9 with TRBJ2-7; the match to TRBD1 covers 7 bases. Germline V gene sequence: CDR1 SEHNR, CDR2 FQNEAQ (reference sequence). V trimming: 1 base; J trimming: 2 bases; junction bases outside the gene matches: 11. The CDR3 length is 17 residues. CDR3 sequence reads: CASSLGRQFGQAYEQYF. The CDR3 DNA is TGTGCCAGCAGCTTAGGCCGCCAATTCGGACAGGCCTACGAGCAGTACTTC.

The V gene is TRBV28, the J gene TRBJ1-2, with 9 positions matching TRBD1. Per the germline V gene, CDR1 is MDHEN and CDR2 is SYDVKM. CDR3 length equals 14 residues. The V segment lost 6 bases and the J segment 5 bases; nucleotides outside the gene matches: 7. Written as DNA, the CDR3 is TGTGCCAGCAGACGACAGGGGGTGCAGTATGGCTACACCTTC. This sequence encodes CASRRQGVQYGYTF.

The chain combines TRBV9 with TRBJ2-2; 7 nucleotides align to TRBD2. CDR1 and CDR2 from the germline V gene are SGDLS and YYNGEE. The CDR3 loop spans 17 amino acids. Unmatched junction bases numbered 9, after V lost 4 bases and J lost 0 bases. In nucleotides, the CDR3 is TGTGCCAGCAGCCCTCGGGGGGACGCGACGAACACCGGGGAGCTGTTTTTT. Its protein is CASSPRGDATNTGELFF. The full variable domain, rest sourced from reference TRBV9 and TRBJ2-2, is DSGVTQTPKHLITATGQRVTLRCSPRSGDLSVYWYQQSLDQGLQFLIQYYNGEERAKGNILERFSAQQFPDLHSELNLSSLELGDSALYFCASSPRGDATNTGELFFGEGSRLTVL.

The rearrangement uses TRBV29-1 and TRBJ1-1, with a tentative D call TRBD1 (6 bases). CDR3 length equals 14 residues. CDR1 SQVTM and CDR2 ANQGSEA come from the germline V gene. Trimming pared 6 bases from V and 5 bases from J, leaving 19 bases between. The CDR3 reads CSVPHRVGGTEAFF. DNA for the CDR3: TGCAGCGTGCCCCACAGGGTTGGGGGAACTGAAGCTTTCTTT.

CDR3 nucleotides: TGCAGCGTTGATGGTCTGAGACAGGGGAACCTGAATGAGCAGTTCTTC. Encoded protein: CSVDGLRQGNLNEQFF. The rearrangement links TRBV29-1 to TRBJ2-1, with 8 bases identical to TRBD1. The germline V gene encodes CDR1 SQVTM and CDR2 ANQGSEA. The J segment lost 7 bases and the V segment lost 3 bases, leaving 14 bases of the junction unmatched. This CDR3 comprises 16 residues.

The rearrangement links TRBV5-1 to TRBJ2-6, with a possible D match to TRBD2 (5 bases). The CDR3 contains 15 residues. CDR1 and CDR2 (germline): SGHRS, YFSETQ. Trimming removed 3 bases from V and 2 bases from J, with 9 bases in between. The CDR3 coding sequence is TGCGCCAGCAGCTACCTTAGCGCTGGGGCCAACGTCCTGACTTTC. Amino acid sequence: CASSYLSAGANVLTF.

The V gene is TRBV28, the J gene TRBJ2-2; tentatively, D is TRBD2 (6 bases). This CDR3 is built from 15 residues. Between the trimmed V and J ends, which lost 5 bases and 7 bases, there was a span of 17 bases. In germline, CDR1 is MDHEN, CDR2 SYDVKM. CDR3 in amino acids: CASSRELGRNGELFF. DNA for the CDR3: TGTGCCAGCAGTCGGGAGTTGGGGCGGAACGGGGAGCTGTTTTTT. The entire variable domain, with the rest obtained from reference TRBV28 and TRBJ2-2, is as follows: DVKVTQSSRYLVKRTGEKVFLECVQDMDHENMFWYRQDPGLGLRLIYFSYDVKMKEKGDIPEGYSVSREKKERFSLILESASTNQTSMYLCASSRELGRNGELFFGEGSRLTVL.

The rearrangement joins TRBV6-8 to TRBJ1-6; D ambiguous. Germline V gene sequence: CDR1 MNHGY, CDR2 SAAAGT. The CDR3 has 15 residues. V was clipped by 2 bases and J by 7 bases, with 12 bases between them. CDR3 in amino acids: CASSYNTKANSPLHF. The DNA for the CDR3 is TGTGCCAGCAGTTACAATACTAAAGCCAATTCACCCCTCCACTTT.

The chain carries TRBV24-1 and TRBJ1-5, with 9 bases fitting TRBD1. Germline CDR1 reads KGHDR; CDR2 reads SFDVKD. The CDR3 is made up of 15 amino acids. The V gene end was trimmed by 4 bases and the J gene end by 5 bases; junction bases not matched to a gene: 5. CDR3 nucleotides: TGTGCCACCAGTGAAAGACAGGGGGGTCATCAGCCCCAGCATTTT. This gives the protein CATSERQGGHQPQHF.

This clone appeared a few times. The sample holds other DNA sequences that translate to the same CDR3. The J gene is TRBJ1-3, the V gene TRBV11-2, with D possibly matching TRBD1 (5 bases). The V gene lost 5 bases and the J gene lost 2 bases, with 13 bases spanning the gap. Germline CDR1 and CDR2: SGHAT and FQNNGV. The CDR3 spans 15 residues. The CDR3 spells CASSPVAGAGNTIYF. CDR3 DNA sequence: TGTGCCAGCAGCCCGGTTGCGGGGGCTGGAAACACCATATATTTT.

The chain joins TRBV4-1 to TRBJ1-2; D remains unclear. This CDR3 has 16 residues. The ends were cut back, 1 base at V and 2 bases at J, with 14 bases in the middle. The germline CDR1 and CDR2 sequences are MGHRA and YSYEKL. The CDR3 is CASSQVPGIANYGYTF. CDR3 DNA sequence: TGCGCCAGCAGCCAAGTCCCGGGAATTGCCAACTATGGCTACACCTTC.